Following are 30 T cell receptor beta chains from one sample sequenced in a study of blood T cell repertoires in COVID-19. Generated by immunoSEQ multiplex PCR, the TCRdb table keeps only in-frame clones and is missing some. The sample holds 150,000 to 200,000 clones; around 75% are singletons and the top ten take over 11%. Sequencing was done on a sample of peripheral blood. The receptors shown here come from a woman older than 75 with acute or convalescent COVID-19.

The CDR3 sequence is CASSPLVNTEAFF. The CDR3 DNA sequence: TGTGCCAGCTCACCCCTCGTGAACACTGAAGCTTTCTTT. The chain recombines TRBV18 with TRBJ1-1; D remains unclear. CDR1 is KGHSH, CDR2 LQKENI, per germline. CDR3 length: 13 amino acids. Trimming removed 3 bases from V and 0 bases from J, with 5 bases in between. Drawing the rest from reference TRBV18 and TRBJ1-1, the complete variable domain is NAGVMQNPRHLVRRRGQEARLRCSPMKGHSHVYWYRQLPEEGLKFMVYLQKENIIDESGMPKERFSAEFPKEGPSILRIQQVVRGDSAAYFCASSPLVNTEAFFGQGTRLTVV.

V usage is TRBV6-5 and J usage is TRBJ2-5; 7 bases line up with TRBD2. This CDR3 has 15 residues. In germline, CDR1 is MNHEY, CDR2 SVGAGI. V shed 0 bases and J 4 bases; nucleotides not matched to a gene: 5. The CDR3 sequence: CASSYSKGGRETQYF. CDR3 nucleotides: TGTGCCAGCAGTTACTCGAAAGGCGGGAGAGAGACCCAGTACTTC.

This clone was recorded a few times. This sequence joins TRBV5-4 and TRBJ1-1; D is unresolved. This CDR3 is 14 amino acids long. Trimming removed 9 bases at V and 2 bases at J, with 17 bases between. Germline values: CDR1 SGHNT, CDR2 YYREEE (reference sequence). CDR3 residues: CATTRRGLNTEAFF. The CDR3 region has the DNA TGTGCCACAACGAGGCGGGGTTTAAACACTGAAGCTTTCTTT.

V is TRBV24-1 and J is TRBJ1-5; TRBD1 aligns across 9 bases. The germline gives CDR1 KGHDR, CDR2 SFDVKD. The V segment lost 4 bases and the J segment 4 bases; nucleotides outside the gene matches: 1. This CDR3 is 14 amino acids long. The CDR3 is CATSETGGNQPQHF. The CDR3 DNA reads TGTGCCACCAGTGAGACAGGGGGGAATCAGCCCCAGCATTTT.

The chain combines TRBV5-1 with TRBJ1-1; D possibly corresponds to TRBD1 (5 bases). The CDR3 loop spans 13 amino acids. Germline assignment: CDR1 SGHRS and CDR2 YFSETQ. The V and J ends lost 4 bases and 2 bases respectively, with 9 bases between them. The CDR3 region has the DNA TGCGCCAGCAGCCATGACAGTAACACTGAAGCTTTCTTT. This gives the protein CASSHDSNTEAFF.

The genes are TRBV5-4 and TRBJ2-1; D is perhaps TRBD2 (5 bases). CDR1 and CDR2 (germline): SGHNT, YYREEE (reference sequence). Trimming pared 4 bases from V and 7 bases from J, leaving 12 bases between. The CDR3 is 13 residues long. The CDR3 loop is CASSGPRGNEQFF. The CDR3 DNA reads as TGTGCCAGCAGCGGTCCTAGAGGGAATGAGCAGTTCTTC.

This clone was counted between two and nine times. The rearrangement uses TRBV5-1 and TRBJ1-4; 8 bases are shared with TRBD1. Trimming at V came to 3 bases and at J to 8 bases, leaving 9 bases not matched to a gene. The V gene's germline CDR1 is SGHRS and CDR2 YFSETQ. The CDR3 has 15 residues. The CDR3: CASSSGGQGKEKLFF. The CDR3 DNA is TGCGCCAGCAGCTCTGGTGGACAGGGAAAAGAAAAACTGTTTTTT.

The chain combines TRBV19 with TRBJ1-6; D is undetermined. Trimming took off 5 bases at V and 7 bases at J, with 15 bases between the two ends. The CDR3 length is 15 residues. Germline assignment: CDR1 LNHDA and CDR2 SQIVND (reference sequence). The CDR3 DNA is TGTGCCAGTAGTGTGACCGGGAGAGCGAATTCACCCCTCCACTTT. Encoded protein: CASSVTGRANSPLHF.

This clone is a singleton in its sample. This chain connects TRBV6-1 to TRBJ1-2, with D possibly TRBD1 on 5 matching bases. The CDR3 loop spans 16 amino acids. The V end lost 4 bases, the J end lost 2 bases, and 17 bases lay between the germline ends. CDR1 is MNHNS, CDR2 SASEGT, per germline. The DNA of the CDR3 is TGTGCCAGCAGTGGTGGCCCTGCGGGGCCAAACTATGGCTACACCTTC. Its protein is CASSGGPAGPNYGYTF.

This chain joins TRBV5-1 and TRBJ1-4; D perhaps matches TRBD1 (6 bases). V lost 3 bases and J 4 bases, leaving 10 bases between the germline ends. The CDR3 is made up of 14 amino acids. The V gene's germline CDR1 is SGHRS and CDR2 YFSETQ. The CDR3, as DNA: TGCGCCAGCAGCTCCACAGGGAATAATGAAAAACTGTTTTTT. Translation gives CASSSTGNNEKLFF.

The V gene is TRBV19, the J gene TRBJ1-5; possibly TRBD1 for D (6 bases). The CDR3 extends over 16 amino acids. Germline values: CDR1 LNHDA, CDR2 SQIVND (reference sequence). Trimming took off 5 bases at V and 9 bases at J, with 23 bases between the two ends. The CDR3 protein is CASSQAGGRDMSPQHF. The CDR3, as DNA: TGTGCCAGTAGTCAGGCGGGGGGGCGCGATATGTCGCCCCAGCATTTT.

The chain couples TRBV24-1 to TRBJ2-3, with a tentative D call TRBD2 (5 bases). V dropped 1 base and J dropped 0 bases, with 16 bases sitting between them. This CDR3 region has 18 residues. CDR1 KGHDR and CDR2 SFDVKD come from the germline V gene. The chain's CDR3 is CATSDFPRARASTDTQYF. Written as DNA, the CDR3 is TGTGCCACCAGTGATTTCCCTCGGGCGAGGGCTAGCACAGATACGCAGTATTTT.

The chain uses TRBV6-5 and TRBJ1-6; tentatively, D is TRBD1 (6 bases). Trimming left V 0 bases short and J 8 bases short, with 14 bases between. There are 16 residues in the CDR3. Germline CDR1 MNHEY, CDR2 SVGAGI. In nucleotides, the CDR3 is TGTGCCAGCAGTTACTCCTCGATCAGGGGCGATTCACCCCTCCACTTT. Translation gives CASSYSSIRGDSPLHF.

CDR3 region: CASSPGETRNYEQYF. CDR3 coding DNA: TGTGCCAGCAGCCCAGGGGAGACCAGGAACTACGAGCAGTACTTC. The chain uses TRBV3-1 (or the pseudogene TRBV3-2) and TRBJ2-7, with a weak D call TRBD1 (6 bases). The CDR3 loop spans 15 amino acids. Germline CDR1 and CDR2: LGHDT and YNNKEL (reference sequence). V dropped 4 bases and J dropped 3 bases, with 16 bases sitting between them.

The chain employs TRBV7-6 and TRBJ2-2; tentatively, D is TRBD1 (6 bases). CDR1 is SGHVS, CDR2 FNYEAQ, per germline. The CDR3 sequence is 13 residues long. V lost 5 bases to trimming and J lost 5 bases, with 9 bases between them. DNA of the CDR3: TGTGCCAGCAGCCAAGGGGGAACCGGGGAGCTGTTTTTT. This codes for CASSQGGTGELFF.

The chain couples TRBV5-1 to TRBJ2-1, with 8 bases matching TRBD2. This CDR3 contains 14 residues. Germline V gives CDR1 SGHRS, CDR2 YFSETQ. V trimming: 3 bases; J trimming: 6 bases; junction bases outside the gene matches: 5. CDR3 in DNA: TGCGCCAGCAGCTCAGGGACTAGGATCAATGAGCAGTTCTTC. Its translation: CASSSGTRINEQFF.

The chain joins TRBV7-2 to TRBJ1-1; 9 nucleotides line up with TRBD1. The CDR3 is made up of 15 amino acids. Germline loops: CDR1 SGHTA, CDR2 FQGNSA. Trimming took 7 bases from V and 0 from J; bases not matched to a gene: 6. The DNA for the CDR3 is TGTGCCAGCACCTTTGGGACAGGGTTGAACACTGAAGCTTTCTTT. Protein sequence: CASTFGTGLNTEAFF.

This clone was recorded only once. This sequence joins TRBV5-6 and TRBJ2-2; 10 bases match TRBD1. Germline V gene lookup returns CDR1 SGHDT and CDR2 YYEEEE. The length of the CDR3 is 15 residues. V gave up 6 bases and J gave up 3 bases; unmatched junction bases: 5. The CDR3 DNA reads TGTGCCAGCAAAGGGGGGACAGGGGACACCGGGGAGCTGTTTTTT. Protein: CASKGGTGDTGELFF.

The CDR3 nucleotides are TGTGCCAGCTCACCGACACGGAACACTGAAGCTTTCTTT. This translates into CASSPTRNTEAFF. This sequence joins TRBV18 and TRBJ1-1, with unresolved D. Germline CDR1 and CDR2: KGHSH and LQKENI. This CDR3 spans 13 amino acids. V was shortened by 3 bases and J by 1 base, with 6 bases between the two germline ends.

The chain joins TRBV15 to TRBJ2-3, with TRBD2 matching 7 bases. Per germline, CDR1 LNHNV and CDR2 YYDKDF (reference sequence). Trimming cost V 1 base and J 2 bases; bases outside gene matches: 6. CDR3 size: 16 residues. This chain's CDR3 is CATSRGSSGNTDTQYF. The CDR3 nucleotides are TGTGCCACCAGCAGAGGTTCTAGCGGTAACACAGATACGCAGTATTTT.

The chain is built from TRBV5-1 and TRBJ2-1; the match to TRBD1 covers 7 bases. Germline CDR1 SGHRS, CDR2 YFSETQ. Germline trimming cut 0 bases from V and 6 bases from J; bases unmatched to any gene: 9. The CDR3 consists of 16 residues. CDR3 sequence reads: CASSLAIGGAGNEQFF. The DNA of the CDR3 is TGCGCCAGCAGCTTGGCGATAGGGGGCGCTGGCAATGAGCAGTTCTTC.

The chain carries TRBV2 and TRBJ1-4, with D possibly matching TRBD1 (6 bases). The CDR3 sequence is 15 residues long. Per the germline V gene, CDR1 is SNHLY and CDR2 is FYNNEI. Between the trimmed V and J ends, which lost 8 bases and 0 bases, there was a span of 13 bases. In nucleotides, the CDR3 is TGTGCCAGCCGCCTACAGGGACCAACTAATGAAAAACTGTTTTTT. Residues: CASRLQGPTNEKLFF. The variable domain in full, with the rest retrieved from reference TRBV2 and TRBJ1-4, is EPEVTQTPSHQVTQMGQEVILRCVPISNHLYFYWYRQILGQKVEFLVSFYNNEISEKSEIFDDQFSVERPDGSNFTLKIRSTKLEDSAMYFCASRLQGPTNEKLFFGSGTQLSVL.

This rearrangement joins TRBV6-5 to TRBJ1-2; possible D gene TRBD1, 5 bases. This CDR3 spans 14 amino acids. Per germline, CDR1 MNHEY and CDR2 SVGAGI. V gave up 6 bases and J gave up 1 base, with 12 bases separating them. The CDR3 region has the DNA TGTGCCAGCAGACAGGATATGTTTAACTATGGCTACACCTTC. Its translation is CASRQDMFNYGYTF.

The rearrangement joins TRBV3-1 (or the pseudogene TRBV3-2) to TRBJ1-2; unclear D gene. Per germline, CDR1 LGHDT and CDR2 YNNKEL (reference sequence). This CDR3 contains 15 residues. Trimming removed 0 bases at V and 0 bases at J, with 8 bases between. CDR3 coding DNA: TGTGCCAGCAGCCAAGAGTCGGTTGCTAACTATGGCTACACCTTC. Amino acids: CASSQESVANYGYTF.

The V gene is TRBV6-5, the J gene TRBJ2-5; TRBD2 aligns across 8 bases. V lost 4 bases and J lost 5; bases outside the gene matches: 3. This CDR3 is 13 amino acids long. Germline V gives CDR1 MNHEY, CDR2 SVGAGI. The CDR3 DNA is TGTGCCAGCAGTTTCCGACTAGCGGAGACCCAGTACTTC. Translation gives CASSFRLAETQYF.

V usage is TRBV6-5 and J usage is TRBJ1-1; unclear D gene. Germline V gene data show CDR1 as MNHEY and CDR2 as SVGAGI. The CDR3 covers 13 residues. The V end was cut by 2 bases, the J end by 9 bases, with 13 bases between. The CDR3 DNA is TGTGCCAGCAGTTACGATTTTAACAGACAAGCTTTCTTT. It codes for CASSYDFNRQAFF.

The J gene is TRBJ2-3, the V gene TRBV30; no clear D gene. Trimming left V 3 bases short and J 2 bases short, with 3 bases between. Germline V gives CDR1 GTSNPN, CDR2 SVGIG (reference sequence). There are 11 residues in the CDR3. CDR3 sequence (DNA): TGTGCCTGGAGACTCACAGATACGCAGTATTTT. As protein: CAWRLTDTQYF.

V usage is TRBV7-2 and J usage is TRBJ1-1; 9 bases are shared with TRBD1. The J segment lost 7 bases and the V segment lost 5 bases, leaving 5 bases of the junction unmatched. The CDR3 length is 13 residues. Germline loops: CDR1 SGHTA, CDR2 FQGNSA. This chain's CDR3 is CASSPGGQGEAFF. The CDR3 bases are TGTGCCAGCAGCCCCGGGGGACAGGGTGAAGCTTTCTTT.

The CDR3 here is CASSDSRSQPQHF. The DNA of the CDR3 is TGTGCCAGTAGTGACAGCAGAAGTCAGCCCCAGCATTTT. The J gene is TRBJ1-5, the V gene TRBV19; D is possibly TRBD1 (5 bases). The V and J ends lost 5 bases and 6 bases respectively, with 11 bases between them. The CDR3 has 13 residues. CDR1 and CDR2 from the germline V gene are LNHDA and SQIVND (reference sequence).

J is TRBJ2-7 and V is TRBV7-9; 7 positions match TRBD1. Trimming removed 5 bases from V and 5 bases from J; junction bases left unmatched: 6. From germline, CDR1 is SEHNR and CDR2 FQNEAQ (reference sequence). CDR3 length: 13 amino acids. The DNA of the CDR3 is TGTGCCAGCAGCCCAACAGGGGTCAACGAGCAGTACTTC. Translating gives CASSPTGVNEQYF.